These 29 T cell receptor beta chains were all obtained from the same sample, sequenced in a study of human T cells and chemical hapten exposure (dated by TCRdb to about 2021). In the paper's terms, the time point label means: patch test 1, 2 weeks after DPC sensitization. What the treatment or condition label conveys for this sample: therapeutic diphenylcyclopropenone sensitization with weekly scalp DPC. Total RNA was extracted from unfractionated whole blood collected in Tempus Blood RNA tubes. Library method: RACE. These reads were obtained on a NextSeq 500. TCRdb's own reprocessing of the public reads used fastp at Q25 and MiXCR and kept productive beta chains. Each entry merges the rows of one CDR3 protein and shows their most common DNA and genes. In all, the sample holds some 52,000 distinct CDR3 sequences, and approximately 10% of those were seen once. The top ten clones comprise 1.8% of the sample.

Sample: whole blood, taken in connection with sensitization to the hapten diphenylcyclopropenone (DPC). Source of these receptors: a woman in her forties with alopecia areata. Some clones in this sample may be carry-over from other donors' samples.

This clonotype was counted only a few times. CDR3 coding DNA: TGCGCCAGCAGCCAACTCGGAAAAGAGACCCAGTACTTC. It encodes CASSQLGKETQYF. This rearrangement joins TRBV4-1 to TRBJ2-5, with D hard to call. Deletions cut 2 bases from V and 3 bases from J, with 7 bases between. CDR1 and CDR2 (germline): MGHRA, YSYEKL. This CDR3 region has 13 residues.

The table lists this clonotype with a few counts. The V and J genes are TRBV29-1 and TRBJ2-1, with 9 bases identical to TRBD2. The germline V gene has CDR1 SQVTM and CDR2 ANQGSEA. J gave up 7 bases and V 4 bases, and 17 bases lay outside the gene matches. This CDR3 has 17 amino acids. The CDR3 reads CSVAKQDLSGSGNEQFF. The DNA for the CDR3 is TGCAGCGTTGCAAAACAAGACCTTAGCGGGAGCGGTAATGAGCAGTTCTTC.

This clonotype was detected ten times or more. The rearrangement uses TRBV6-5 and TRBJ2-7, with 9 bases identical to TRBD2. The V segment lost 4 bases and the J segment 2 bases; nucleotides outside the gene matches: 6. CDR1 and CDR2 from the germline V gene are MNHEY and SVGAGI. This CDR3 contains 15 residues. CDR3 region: CASSSLSGGTYEQYF. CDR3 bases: TGTGCCAGCAGTTCTCTTAGCGGGGGTACCTACGAGCAGTACTTC.

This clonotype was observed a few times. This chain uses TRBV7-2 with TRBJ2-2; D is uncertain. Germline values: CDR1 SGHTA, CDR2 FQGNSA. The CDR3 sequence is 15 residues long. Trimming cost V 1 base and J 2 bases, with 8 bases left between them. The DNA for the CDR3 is TGTGCCAGCAGCTTAGGTACTCCTAACACCGGGGAGCTGTTTTTT. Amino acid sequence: CASSLGTPNTGELFF.

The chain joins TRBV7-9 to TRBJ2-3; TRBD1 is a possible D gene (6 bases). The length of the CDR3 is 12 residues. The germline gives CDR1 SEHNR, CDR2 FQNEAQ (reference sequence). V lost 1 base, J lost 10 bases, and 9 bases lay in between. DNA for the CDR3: TGTGCCAGCAGCTTAGTAGGGGGTGCGCAGTATTTT. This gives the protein CASSLVGGAQYF. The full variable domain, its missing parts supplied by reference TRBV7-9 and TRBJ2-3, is DTGVSQNPRHKITKRGQNVTFRCDPISEHNRLYWYRQTLGQGPEFLTYFQNEAQLEKSRLLSDRFSAERPKGSFSTLEIQRTEQGDSAMYLCASSLVGGAQYFGPGTRLTVL.

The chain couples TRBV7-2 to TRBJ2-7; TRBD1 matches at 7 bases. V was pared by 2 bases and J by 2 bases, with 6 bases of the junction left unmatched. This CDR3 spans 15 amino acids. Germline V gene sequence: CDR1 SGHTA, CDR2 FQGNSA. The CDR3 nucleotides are TGTGCCAGCAGCTTACTGTTCGGGACAGCCTACGAGCAGTACTTC. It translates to CASSLLFGTAYEQYF.

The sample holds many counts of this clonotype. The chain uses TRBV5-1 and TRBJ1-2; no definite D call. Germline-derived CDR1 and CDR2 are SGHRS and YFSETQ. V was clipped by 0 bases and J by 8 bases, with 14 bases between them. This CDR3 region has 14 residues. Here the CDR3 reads CASSLVGGSQGYTF. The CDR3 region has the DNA TGCGCCAGCAGCTTGGTTGGAGGATCTCAAGGCTACACCTTC.

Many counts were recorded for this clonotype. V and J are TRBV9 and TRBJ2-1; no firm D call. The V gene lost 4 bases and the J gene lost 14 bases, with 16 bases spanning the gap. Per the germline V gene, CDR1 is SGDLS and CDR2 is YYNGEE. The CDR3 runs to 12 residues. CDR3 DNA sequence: TGTGCCAGCAGCCCTTCGAATGGGGTTGAGTTCTTC. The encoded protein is CASSPSNGVEFF.

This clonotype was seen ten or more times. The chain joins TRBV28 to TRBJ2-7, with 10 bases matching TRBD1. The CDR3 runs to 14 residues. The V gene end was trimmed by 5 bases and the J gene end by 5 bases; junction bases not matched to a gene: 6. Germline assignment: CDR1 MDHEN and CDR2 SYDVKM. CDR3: CASSRGQGNNEQYF. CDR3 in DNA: TGTGCCAGCAGTCGGGGACAGGGGAACAACGAGCAGTACTTC.

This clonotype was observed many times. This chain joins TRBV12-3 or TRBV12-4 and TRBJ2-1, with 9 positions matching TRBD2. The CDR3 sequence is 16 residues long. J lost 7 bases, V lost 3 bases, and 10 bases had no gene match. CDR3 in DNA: TGTGCCAGCAGTTTGATAGGCGGGAGGGCCTCGAATGAGCAGTTCTTC. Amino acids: CASSLIGGRASNEQFF.

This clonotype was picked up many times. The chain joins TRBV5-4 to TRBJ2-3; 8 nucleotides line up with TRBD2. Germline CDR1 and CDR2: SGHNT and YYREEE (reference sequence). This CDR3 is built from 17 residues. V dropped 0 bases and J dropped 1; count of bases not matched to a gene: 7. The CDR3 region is CASSLDGRVRGTDTQYF. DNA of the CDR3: TGTGCCAGCAGCTTGGACGGGAGGGTGCGCGGCACAGATACGCAGTATTTT.

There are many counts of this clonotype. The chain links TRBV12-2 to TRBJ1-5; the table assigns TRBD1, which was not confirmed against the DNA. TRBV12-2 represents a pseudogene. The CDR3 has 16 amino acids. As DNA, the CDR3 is TGTGCAAGTCGCTTAGTAAGACAGGGGCCGCGTCAGCCCCAGCATTTT. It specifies CASRLVRQGPRQPQHF.

The CDR3 bases are TGTGCCAGCAGCGGCGACGTCCGAAGCACAGATACGCAGTATTTT. It specifies CASSGDVRSTDTQYF. The chain employs TRBV7-2 and TRBJ2-3; unclear D gene. This CDR3 has 15 amino acids. Germline CDR1 is SGHTA and CDR2 is FQGNSA. V shed 5 bases and J shed 0 bases, with 12 bases lying between them.

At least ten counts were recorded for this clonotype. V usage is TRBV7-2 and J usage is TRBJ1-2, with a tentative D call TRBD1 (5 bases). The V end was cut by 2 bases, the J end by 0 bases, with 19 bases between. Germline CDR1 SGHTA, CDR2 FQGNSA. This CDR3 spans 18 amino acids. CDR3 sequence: CASSLIAAGPLSNYGYTF. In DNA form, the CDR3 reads TGTGCCAGCAGCTTAATCGCGGCGGGGCCCCTCTCTAACTATGGCTACACCTTC.

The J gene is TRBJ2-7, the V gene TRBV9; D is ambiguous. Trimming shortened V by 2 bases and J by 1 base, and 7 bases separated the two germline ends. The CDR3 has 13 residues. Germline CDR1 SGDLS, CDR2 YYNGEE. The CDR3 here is CASSVDSSYEQYF. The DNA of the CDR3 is TGTGCCAGCAGCGTTGATTCATCCTACGAGCAGTACTTC.

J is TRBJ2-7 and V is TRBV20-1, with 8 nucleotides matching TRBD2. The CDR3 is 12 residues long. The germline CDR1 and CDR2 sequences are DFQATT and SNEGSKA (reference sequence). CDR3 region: CKAGTSSYEQYF. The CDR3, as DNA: TGCAAAGCCGGGACTAGCTCCTACGAGCAGTACTTC.

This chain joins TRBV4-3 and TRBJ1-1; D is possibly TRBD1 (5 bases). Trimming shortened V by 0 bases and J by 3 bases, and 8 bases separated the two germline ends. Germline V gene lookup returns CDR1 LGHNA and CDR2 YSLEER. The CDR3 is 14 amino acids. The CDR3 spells CASSQDRQYTEAFF. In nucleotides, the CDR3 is TGCGCCAGCAGCCAAGATCGACAGTACACTGAAGCTTTCTTT.

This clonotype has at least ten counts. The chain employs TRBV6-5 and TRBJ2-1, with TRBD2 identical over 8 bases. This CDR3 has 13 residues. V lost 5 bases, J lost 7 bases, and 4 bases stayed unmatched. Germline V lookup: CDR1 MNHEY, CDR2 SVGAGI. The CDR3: CASSTGLANEQFF. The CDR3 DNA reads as TGTGCCAGCAGTACTGGACTAGCTAATGAGCAGTTCTTC.

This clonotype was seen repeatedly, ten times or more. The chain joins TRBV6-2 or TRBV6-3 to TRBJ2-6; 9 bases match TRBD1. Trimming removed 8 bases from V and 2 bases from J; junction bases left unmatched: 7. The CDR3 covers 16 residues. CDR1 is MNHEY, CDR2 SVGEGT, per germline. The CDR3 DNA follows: TGTGCCAGCGCCCTCACAGGGGGCGCTGGGGCCAACGTCCTGACTTTC. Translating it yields CASALTGGAGANVLTF.

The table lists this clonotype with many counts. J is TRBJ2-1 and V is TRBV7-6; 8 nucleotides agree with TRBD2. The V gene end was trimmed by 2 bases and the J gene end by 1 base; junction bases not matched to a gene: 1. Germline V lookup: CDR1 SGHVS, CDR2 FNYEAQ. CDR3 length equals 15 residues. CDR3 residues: CASSLSGGSYNEQFF. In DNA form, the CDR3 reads TGTGCCAGCAGCTTATCGGGGGGGTCCTACAATGAGCAGTTCTTC.

Here the CDR3 reads CAISEEHRRNTEAFF. The DNA of the CDR3 is TGTGCCATCAGTGAGGAACACCGGAGGAACACTGAAGCTTTCTTT. The chain links TRBV10-3 to TRBJ1-1; D not certain. This CDR3 is built from 15 residues. With 2 bases removed from V and 1 base from J, the gap between germline ends came to 11 bases. In germline, CDR1 is ENHRY, CDR2 SYGVKD.

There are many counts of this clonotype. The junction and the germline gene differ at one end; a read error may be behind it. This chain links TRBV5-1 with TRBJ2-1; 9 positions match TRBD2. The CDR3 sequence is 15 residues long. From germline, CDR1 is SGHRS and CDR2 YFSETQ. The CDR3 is CASSLRLAAYNEQFF. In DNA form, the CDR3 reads TGTGCCAGCAGCTTAAGACTAGCGGCCTACAATGAGCAGTTCTTC.

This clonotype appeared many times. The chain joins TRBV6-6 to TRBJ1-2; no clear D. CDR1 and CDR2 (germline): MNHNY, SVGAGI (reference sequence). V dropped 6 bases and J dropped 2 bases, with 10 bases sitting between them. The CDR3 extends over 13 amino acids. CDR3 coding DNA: TGTGCCAGCAGCCCCACCCTCAACTATGGCTACACCTTC. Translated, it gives CASSPTLNYGYTF.

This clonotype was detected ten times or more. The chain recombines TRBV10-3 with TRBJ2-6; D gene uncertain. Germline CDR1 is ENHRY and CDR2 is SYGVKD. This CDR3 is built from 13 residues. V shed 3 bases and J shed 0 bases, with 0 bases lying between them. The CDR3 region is CAISDSGANVLTF. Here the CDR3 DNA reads TGTGCCATCAGTGACTCTGGGGCCAACGTCCTGACTTTC.

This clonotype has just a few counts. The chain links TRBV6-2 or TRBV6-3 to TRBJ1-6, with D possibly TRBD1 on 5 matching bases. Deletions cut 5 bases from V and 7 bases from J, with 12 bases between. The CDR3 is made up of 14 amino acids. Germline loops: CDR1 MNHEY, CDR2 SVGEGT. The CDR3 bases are TGTGCCAGCAGTACACAGGTCCTGAATTCACCCCTCCACTTT. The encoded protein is CASSTQVLNSPLHF.

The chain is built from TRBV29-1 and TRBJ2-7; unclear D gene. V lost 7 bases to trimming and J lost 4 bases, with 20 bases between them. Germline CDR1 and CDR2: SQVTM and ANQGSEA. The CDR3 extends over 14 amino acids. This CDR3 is CSAQPAGQRYEQYF. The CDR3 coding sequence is TGCAGCGCCCAGCCGGCAGGCCAGAGGTACGAGCAGTACTTC.

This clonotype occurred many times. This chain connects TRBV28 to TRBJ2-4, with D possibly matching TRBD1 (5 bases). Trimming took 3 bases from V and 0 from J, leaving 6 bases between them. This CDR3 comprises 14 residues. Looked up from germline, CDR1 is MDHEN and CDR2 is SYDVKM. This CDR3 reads CASSFRGAKNIQYF. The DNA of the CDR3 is TGTGCCAGCAGTTTTAGGGGAGCCAAAAACATTCAGTACTTC. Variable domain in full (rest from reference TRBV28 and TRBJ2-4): DVKVTQSSRYLVKRTGEKVFLECVQDMDHENMFWYRQDPGLGLRLIYFSYDVKMKEKGDIPEGYSVSREKKERFSLILESASTNQTSMYLCASSFRGAKNIQYFGAGTRLSVL.

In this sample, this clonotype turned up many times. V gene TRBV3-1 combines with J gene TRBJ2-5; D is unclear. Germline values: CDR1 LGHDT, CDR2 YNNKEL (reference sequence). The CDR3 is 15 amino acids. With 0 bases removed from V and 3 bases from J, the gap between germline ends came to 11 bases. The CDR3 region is CASSQDIRREETQYF. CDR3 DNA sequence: TGTGCCAGCAGCCAAGATATCCGGCGAGAAGAGACCCAGTACTTC.

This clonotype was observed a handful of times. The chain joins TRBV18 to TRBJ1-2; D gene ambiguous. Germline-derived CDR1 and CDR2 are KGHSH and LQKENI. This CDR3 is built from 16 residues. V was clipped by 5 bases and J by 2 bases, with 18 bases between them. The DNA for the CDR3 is TGTGCCAGCTCATCCCAGAGGGTAGACTTCAACTATGGCTACACCTTC. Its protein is CASSSQRVDFNYGYTF.